The entry that follows covers one T cell receptor (beta chain) sequence. Its matching antigen is unknown. The source of the sample is a study of blood T cells in healthy people across ages. Study-wide points: There was no known CMV status for donors, so expanded clonotype changes were possibly confounded. TCR beta diversity, measured per million T cells, fell in a roughly linear way with age.

The ends were cut back, 2 bases at V and 4 bases at J, with 15 bases in the middle. This CDR3 is 16 amino acids long. Germline-derived CDR1 and CDR2 are MNHNY and SVGAGI (reference sequence). Donors ranged from roughly 6 to 90 years old and were healthy Caucasians in Russia. Total RNA extraction produced at least 5.5 micrograms (per sample) for the study. Primed by a sample-barcoded 5' primer and a J-beta primer mix, a second PCR proceeded for 7 to 11 cycles. In TCRdb, the 5' RACE reads were re-called with MiXCR into one record per CDR3 protein. The sample shows about 650,000 distinct CDR3 sequences, 40% to 65% of them seen only once.

The chain recombines TRBV6-6 with TRBJ1-3, with no clear D. Input material: blood. The clonotype comes from a woman of 80 years or more in good health. DNA for the CDR3: TGTGCCAGCAGTTACCGCCAGACCGATACCGGAAACACCATATATTTT. Its protein is CASSYRQTDTGNTIYF.